A selection of T cell receptor beta chains follows, all from one sample in a study of blood T cell repertoires in COVID-19. TCRdb's copy holds only in-frame clones and misses some; the assay was immunoSEQ multiplex PCR. Of 99,000 or so clones listed, over 65% are singletons. Sequencing was carried out using peripheral blood. Receptors were obtained from a man between 60 and 75 years old with acute or convalescent COVID-19. The CDR3 runs from the conserved cysteine through the conserved F or W. The D gene is left open where the match is weak. Size tells how often a clone was seen (once, few, many) or the class of an expanded clone, and some rows leave it out.

TRBJ2-3,14,TRBD1,TRBV28,-,CASLRDRGINTQYF,TGTGCCAGCCTCCGGGACAGGGGCATTAATACGCAGTATTTT
TRBJ2-1,17,TRBD2,TRBV9,-,CASTGTSGFGGYNEQFF,TGTGCCAGCACGGGGACTAGCGGATTTGGCGGCTACAATGAGCAGTTCTTC
TRBJ2-7,15,-,TRBV3-1/TRBV3-2,-,CASSQSSGSRYEQYF,TGTGCCAGCAGCCAGTCGTCGGGGAGTCGGTACGAGCAGTACTTC
TRBJ1-6,14,-,TRBV7-6,once,CASSLASSGSPLHF,TGTGCCAGCAGCTTAGCTTCTAGTGGGTCACCCCTCCACTTT
TRBJ2-1,16,TRBD2,TRBV24-1,-,CATSDSTSGIGNEQFF,TGTGCCACCAGTGACTCTACTAGCGGGATAGGCAATGAGCAGTTCTTC
TRBJ1-2,16,-,TRBV4-1,once,CASSQESGSRFYGYTF,TGCGCCAGCAGCCAAGAATCCGGGTCGCGATTCTATGGCTACACCTTC
TRBJ2-1,19,TRBD2,TRBV5-5,-,CASSLTGSRASGRKNEQFF,TGTGCCAGCAGCTTGACGGGCAGCCGGGCTAGCGGGAGGAAGAATGAGCAGTTCTTC
TRBJ1-2,12,-,TRBV7-2,-,CASSSYYGYCTF,TGTGCCAGCAGTTCATACTATGGCTACTGCACCTTC
TRBJ1-2,17,TRBD1,TRBV28,-,CASSEPFQGAGDYGYTF,TGTGCCAGCAGCGAGCCATTTCAGGGGGCGGGGGACTATGGCTACACCTTC
TRBJ2-3,15,-,TRBV3-1/TRBV3-2,-,CASSPQGVGTDTQYF,TGTGCCAGCAGCCCACAGGGTGTGGGCACAGATACGCAGTATTTT
TRBJ1-5,13,-,TRBV7-8,-,CASSFSQNQPQHF,TGTGCCAGCAGCTTCTCACAGAATCAGCCCCAGCATTTT
TRBJ2-2,16,-,TRBV24-1,-,CATSDRTVFNTGELFF,TGTGCCACCAGTGACCGGACAGTCTTCAACACCGGGGAGCTGTTTTTT
TRBJ2-1,10,-,TRBV2,-,CASRRDEQFF,TGTGCCAGCAGACGAGATGAGCAGTTCTTC
TRBJ2-7,15,TRBD2,TRBV5-1,few,CASSLATSGTYEQYF,TGCGCCAGCAGCTTGGCGACTAGCGGGACATACGAGCAGTACTTC
TRBJ1-1,12,TRBD1,TRBV29-1,-,CSVDKGQVKAFF,TGCAGCGTTGATAAGGGACAGGTAAAAGCTTTCTTT
TRBJ2-1,13,TRBD1,TRBV10-2,-,CASRGTGGYEQFF,TGCGCCAGCAGGGGGACAGGAGGCTATGAGCAGTTCTTC
TRBJ2-2,17,-,TRBV7-9,-,CASSPHWSSANTGELFF,TGTGCCAGCAGCCCCCATTGGTCCAGTGCGAACACCGGGGAGCTGTTTTTT
TRBJ1-4,15,-,TRBV28,few,CASSPPRGGNEKLFF,TGTGCCAGCAGTCCCCCGCGGGGAGGGAATGAAAAACTGTTTTTT
TRBJ1-6,17,-,TRBV5-1,once,CASRDLGESSYNSPLHF,TGCGCCAGCAGAGACCTCGGGGAGAGCTCCTATAATTCACCCCTCCACTTT
TRBJ2-1,12,-,TRBV29-1,few,CSVESDSNEQFF,TGCAGCGTTGAATCGGACAGTAATGAGCAGTTCTTC
TRBJ2-2,15,TRBD1,TRBV5-6,-,CASSLRTGDTGELFF,TGTGCCAGCAGCCTTCGGACAGGAGACACCGGGGAGCTGTTTTTT
TRBJ1-4,15,-,TRBV7-8,-,CASSLNPTKAEKLFF,TGTGCCAGCAGCTTAAACCCCACTAAGGCCGAAAAACTGTTTTTT
TRBJ2-1,14,-,TRBV6-2/TRBV6-3,-,CASSRRIPVNEQFF,TGTGCCAGCAGCCGCCGAATCCCGGTTAATGAGCAGTTCTTC
TRBJ1-5,13,TRBD1,TRBV2,-,CASSWTGNQPQHF,TGTGCCAGCAGTTGGACAGGAAATCAGCCCCAGCATTTT
TRBJ2-2,16,-,TRBV27,-,CASTSGRADYTGELFF,TGTGCCAGCACCTCAGGCAGGGCGGATTACACCGGGGAGCTGTTTTTT